The clone carrying this TCR beta chain was seen more than once but under ten times. CDR1 is SGHRS, CDR2 YFSETQ, per germline. The CDR3 extends over 12 amino acids. Between the trimmed V and J ends, which lost 4 bases and 8 bases, there was a span of 12 bases. This sample was taken from a study of cytomegalovirus exposure and HLA in healthy donors. The PCR used 60 Vbeta and 13 Jbeta primers. Clones were sequenced by immunoSEQ multiplex PCR, and TCRdb holds only the in-frame ones, with some missing. The sample lists around 130,000 clones, under 70% occurring once. This TCR came from a woman aged 60-70 years in good health and CMV-seronegative. Sequenced material: PBMCs. The V call is TRBV5-1, the J call TRBJ1-2; a weak D match, TRBD1 (5 bases). CDR3: CASSQGQGGYTF. CDR3 sequence (DNA): TGCGCCAGCAGCCAAGGTCAGGGCGGCTACACCTTC.